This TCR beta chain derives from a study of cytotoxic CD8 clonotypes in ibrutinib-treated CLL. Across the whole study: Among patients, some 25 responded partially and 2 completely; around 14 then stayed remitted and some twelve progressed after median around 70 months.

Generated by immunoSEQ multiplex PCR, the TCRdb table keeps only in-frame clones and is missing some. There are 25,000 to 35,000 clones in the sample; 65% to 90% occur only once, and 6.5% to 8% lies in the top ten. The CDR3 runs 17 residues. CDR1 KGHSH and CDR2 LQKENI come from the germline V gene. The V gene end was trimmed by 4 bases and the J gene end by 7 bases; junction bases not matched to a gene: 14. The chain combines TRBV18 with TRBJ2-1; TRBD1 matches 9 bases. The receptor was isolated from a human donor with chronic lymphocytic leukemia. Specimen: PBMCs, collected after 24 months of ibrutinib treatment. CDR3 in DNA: TGTGCCAGCTCACGGGAGCCCTCCGGGACAGGGTTGAATGAGCAGTTCTTC. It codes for CASSREPSGTGLNEQFF.